This entry lists 11 T cell receptor beta chains sequenced from one sample in a study of graft-versus-host responses after intestinal transplantation. Sequencing was performed with immunoSEQ multiplex PCR; in TCRdb, only in-frame clones are kept and a portion is missing. The table lists 85,000 to 100,000 clones, roughly nine tenths of them singletons. Antigens for these TCRs are unknown. Sample: unstimulated CD4+ T cells sorted from spleen or lymph node cells, taken before intestinal transplant. These receptors originate from a human donor who received an intestinal transplant.

This clone was counted once. The V gene is TRBV10-2, the J gene TRBJ2-7; the match to TRBD2 covers 7 bases. Germline loops: CDR1 WSHSY, CDR2 SAAADI. The length of the CDR3 is 16 residues. V gave up 3 bases and J gave up 0 bases; unmatched junction bases: 8. As DNA, the CDR3 is TGCGCCAGCAGTGAATATCCTAGCGGAAGCTCCTACGAGCAGTACTTC. It translates to CASSEYPSGSSYEQYF.

The chain couples TRBV5-1 to TRBJ1-1, with TRBD1 matching over 7 bases. Germline V gene lookup returns CDR1 SGHRS and CDR2 YFSETQ. The V gene end was trimmed by 0 bases and the J gene end by 0 bases; junction bases not matched to a gene: 11. There are 18 residues in the CDR3. The CDR3 coding sequence is TGCGCCAGCAGCTTGGATACTATCAGGGGGAGGATGAACACTGAAGCTTTCTTT. Protein sequence: CASSLDTIRGRMNTEAFF.

The chain is built from TRBV7-7 and TRBJ2-3; the D gene is possibly TRBD1 (6 bases). The CDR3 covers 14 residues. Germline loops: CDR1 SSHAT, CDR2 FNYEAQ (reference sequence). The ends were cut back, 1 base at V and 2 bases at J, with 7 bases in the middle. DNA for the CDR3: TGTGCCAGCAGCTTAGGGGGGCACACAGATACGCAGTATTTT. Encoded protein: CASSLGGHTDTQYF. Supplemented by reference TRBV7-7 and TRBJ2-3, the full variable domain reads GAGVSQSPRYKVTKRGQDVTLRCDPISSHATLYWYQQALGQGPEFLTYFNYEAQPDKSGLPSDRFSAERPEGSISTLTIQRTEQRDSAMYRCASSLGGHTDTQYFGPGTRLTVL.

In the case of this clone: One end of the junction varies from germline; a read error may be responsible. The sample contains more than one DNA sequence encoding this CDR3. The chain carries TRBV5-1 and TRBJ1-1; TRBD1 is a possible D gene (5 bases). CDR3 length: 15 residues. Germline V lookup: CDR1 SGHRS, CDR2 YFSETQ. DNA for the CDR3: TGCGCCAGCAGCCCCGAAGGCAGGGCGAACACTGAGGCTTTCTTT. Translating gives CASSPEGRANTEAFF. Full variable domain (outside the CDR3, taken from reference TRBV5-1 and TRBJ1-1): KAGVTQTPRYLIKTRGQQVTLSCSPISGHRSVSWYQQTPGQGLQFLFEYFSETQRNKGNFPGRFSGRQFSNSRSEMNVSTLELGDSALYLCASSPEGRANTEAFFGQGTRLTVV.

This clone was found once. The chain couples TRBV6-5 to TRBJ2-7; TRBD2 might be the D (5 bases). The CDR3 covers 13 residues. V lost 6 bases and J 6 bases, leaving 15 bases between the germline ends. Germline-derived CDR1 and CDR2 are MNHEY and SVGAGI. CDR3 DNA sequence: TGTGCCAGCAGGGGGTTATGGAGGAGCGAGCAGTACTTC. Its protein is CASRGLWRSEQYF.

This chain links TRBV7-3 with TRBJ1-2; 9 bases fit TRBD1. CDR3 length: 14 amino acids. V shed 1 base and J 7 bases; nucleotides not matched to a gene: 4. Germline V gives CDR1 SGHTA, CDR2 FQGTGA. CDR3 sequence reads: CASSLNRGQGGYTF. The CDR3 DNA follows: TGTGCCAGCAGCTTAAACAGGGGGCAAGGTGGCTACACCTTC.

V and J are TRBV7-8 and TRBJ2-3; tentatively, D is TRBD2 (6 bases). The CDR3 is made up of 11 amino acids. The V gene's germline CDR1 is SGHVS and CDR2 FQNEAQ. The V and J ends lost 5 bases and 9 bases respectively, with 9 bases between them. The CDR3 DNA follows: TGTGCCAGCAGCCCGGGGAGGACGCAGTATTTT. Amino acids: CASSPGRTQYF.

CDR3 amino acids: CASSPGTGKREAFF. The CDR3 DNA reads TGTGCCAGCAGCCCAGGGACAGGCAAACGCGAAGCTTTCTTT. V usage is TRBV7-8 and J usage is TRBJ1-1, with 8 bases lining up with TRBD1. The CDR3 runs to 14 residues. With V trimmed by 5 bases and J by 8 bases, 10 bases remained unmatched. CDR1 and CDR2 (germline): SGHVS, FQNEAQ. The whole variable domain, filled in from reference TRBV7-8 and TRBJ1-1, reads GAGVSQSPRYKVAKRGQDVALRCDPISGHVSLFWYQQALGQGPEFLTYFQNEAQLDKSGLPSDRFFAERPEGSVSTLKIQRTQQEDSAVYLCASSPGTGKREAFFGQGTRLTVV.

The CDR3 region has the DNA TGTGCCAGCAGCGTAGGGGGAGGGACCCAGACGGAGACCCAGTACTTC. Its translation: CASSVGGGTQTETQYF. This chain uses TRBV9 with TRBJ2-5, with 7 positions matching TRBD2. Germline assignment: CDR1 SGDLS and CDR2 YYNGEE. There are 16 residues in the CDR3. The trim removed 0 bases at V and 5 bases at J, leaving 10 bases unmatched.

The rearrangement uses TRBV15 and TRBJ1-2, with a weak D call TRBD1 (5 bases). Looked up from germline, CDR1 is LNHNV and CDR2 is YYDKDF (reference sequence). V lost 0 bases, J lost 2 bases, and 16 bases lay in between. This CDR3 region has 17 residues. The DNA of the CDR3 is TGTGCCACCAGCAGAGATTTTGGGTTGGCAGGGAACTATGGCTACACCTTC. It specifies CATSRDFGLAGNYGYTF.

This clone was counted once. The chain uses TRBV6-1 and TRBJ2-7; 11 bases are a match to TRBD1. The CDR3 spans 15 residues. Per germline, CDR1 MNHNS and CDR2 SASEGT. V lost 1 base to trimming and J lost 3 bases; unmatched junction nucleotides: 2. CDR3 sequence reads: CASSEGGTGGYEQYF. CDR3 in DNA: TGTGCCAGCAGTGAAGGGGGGACAGGGGGCTACGAGCAGTACTTC.